The clone carrying this T cell receptor beta chain was recorded a few times. Its antigen remains unknown. These data originate in a study of blood T cells in healthy people across ages. Broader study findings: More naive CD4+ cells and higher diversity were found in long-lived than in aged donors.

Germline-derived CDR1 and CDR2 are DFQATT and SNEGSKA (reference sequence). V lost 4 bases and J 0 bases, leaving 15 bases between the germline ends. This CDR3 is built from 15 residues. The second PCR ran about 6 to 12 cycles with a sample-barcoded 5' primer and J-beta primers. TCRdb independently ran MiXCR on the 5' RACE reads; one entry per CDR3 protein. The sample records under 2 million distinct CDR3 sequences, roughly a third being singletons. The sequencing input was blood. The receptor was isolated from a woman in her twenties or thirties in good health. The chain recombines TRBV20-1 with TRBJ1-1; a possible D gene is TRBD1 (5 bases). The DNA of the CDR3 is TGCAGTGCTATTAGGTTATCAGGGATGAACACTGAAGCTTTCTTT. This codes for CSAIRLSGMNTEAFF.